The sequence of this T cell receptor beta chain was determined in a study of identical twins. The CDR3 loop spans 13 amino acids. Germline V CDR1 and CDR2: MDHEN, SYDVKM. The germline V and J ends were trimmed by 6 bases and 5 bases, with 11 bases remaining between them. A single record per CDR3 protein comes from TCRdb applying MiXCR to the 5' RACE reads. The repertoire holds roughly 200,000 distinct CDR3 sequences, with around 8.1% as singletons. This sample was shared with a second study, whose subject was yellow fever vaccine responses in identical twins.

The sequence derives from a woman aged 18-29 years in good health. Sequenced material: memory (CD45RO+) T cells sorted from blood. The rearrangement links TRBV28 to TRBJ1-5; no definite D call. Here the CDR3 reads CASSQILDQPQHF. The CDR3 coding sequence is TGTGCCAGCAGCCAAATACTCGATCAGCCCCAGCATTTT.